The clone carrying this T cell receptor beta chain was found a few times. This sample was included in a study of blood T cell repertoires in COVID-19. The overall study: The United States, Italy and Spain were the sources of the acute and convalescent COVID-19 samples. The analysed material was cDNA or gDNA that came from T cells, B-cell-depleted T cells, or PBMCs.

V was shortened by 6 bases and J by 10 bases, with 15 bases between the two germline ends. The CDR3 covers 12 residues. Per the germline V gene, CDR1 is MNHEY and CDR2 is SVGEGT. Some clones are missing from TCRdb's copy, which holds only in-frame ones; the method was immunoSEQ multiplex PCR. The sample includes 150,000 to 200,000 clones, 75% to 90% of them seen just once. The source of this sequence is a woman of 80 years or more with active or convalescent COVID-19. The chain carries TRBV6-2 or TRBV6-3 and TRBJ1-1, with a weak D call TRBD1 (5 bases). Sequences were obtained from peripheral blood. The chain's CDR3 is CASSRVREAAFF. DNA of the CDR3: TGTGCCAGCAGCAGGGTCAGGGAAGCAGCTTTCTTT.